The T cell receptor (beta chain) under discussion was sequenced for a study of graft-versus-host responses after intestinal transplantation. Turning to the study itself: All recipients were given anti-thymocyte globulin induction, and tacrolimus and steroids were then administered for three to four years.

The CDR3 totals 15 residues. The V segment lost 4 bases and the J segment 4 bases; nucleotides outside the gene matches: 7. Germline V lookup: CDR1 MGHRA, CDR2 YSYEKL. On this clone: Its specificity is unknown.

Assay used: immunoSEQ multiplex PCR; TCRdb lists only in-frame clones, some missing. The sample yields more than 95,000 clones, 80% to 95% seen once. This specimen was unstimulated CD8+ T cells sorted from spleen or lymph node cells, taken before intestinal transplant. This receptor was identified in a human donor who received an intestinal transplant. The chain employs TRBV4-1 and TRBJ2-3, with 8 bases identical to TRBD2. CDR3 sequence reads: CASSLYGGAPDTQYF. The CDR3 nucleotides read TGCGCCAGCAGCCTCTACGGGGGGGCGCCAGATACGCAGTATTTT.